Shown below are 21 T cell receptor beta chains from a single sample sequenced in a study of a mutant IDH1 vaccine in newly diagnosed glioma. Time point of the sample: week 5, during vaccination. The vaccine gave 300 ug of a 20-mer mutant IDH1 peptide subcutaneously per dose. These receptors lack a known antigen. Sequencing used immunoSEQ multiplex PCR; TCRdb keeps in-frame clones, though not all of them. Of 40,000 or so clones listed, 75% to 90% are singletons. The material was PBMCs, obtained from a glioma patient whose treatment included an IDH1 peptide vaccine. These receptors all come from a man aged 40-49 years with glioma.

V gene TRBV6-6 combines with J gene TRBJ2-1, with TRBD2 matching over 13 bases. Germline CDR1 and CDR2: MNHNY and SVGAGI (reference sequence). The V segment lost 8 bases and the J segment 6 bases; nucleotides outside the gene matches: 1. This CDR3 has 13 residues. In nucleotides, the CDR3 is TGTGCCAGCGGACTAGCGGGAGCCAATGAGCAGTTCTTC. It encodes CASGLAGANEQFF.

This rearrangement joins TRBV29-1 to TRBJ2-5; no firm D call. CDR1 SQVTM and CDR2 ANQGSEA come from the germline V gene. The CDR3 loop spans 11 amino acids. V lost 2 bases and J lost 7, with 8 bases in between. The DNA of the CDR3 is TGCAGCGTTGAATTTATGGGGACCCAGTACTTC. Translated, it gives CSVEFMGTQYF.

V usage is TRBV7-2 and J usage is TRBJ2-1; D may be TRBD1 (5 bases). Trimming cost V 0 bases and J 5 bases, with 8 bases left between them. The CDR3 is made up of 14 amino acids. Germline CDR1 SGHTA, CDR2 FQGNSA. CDR3 residues: CASSLAPGNNEQFF. CDR3 bases: TGTGCCAGCAGCTTAGCCCCAGGGAACAATGAGCAGTTCTTC.

The rearrangement joins TRBV6-5 to TRBJ2-1; no clear D gene. CDR1 MNHEY and CDR2 SVGAGI come from the germline V gene. This CDR3 region has 11 residues. Trimming cost V 5 bases and J 9 bases, with 8 bases left between them. CDR3 nucleotides: TGTGCCAGCAGTAACCTGGGTGAGCAGTTCTTC. Its protein product is CASSNLGEQFF.

The chain is built from TRBV5-1 and TRBJ1-1; D may be TRBD1 (5 bases). The CDR3 has 17 residues. The V gene lost 4 bases and the J gene lost 4 bases, with 23 bases spanning the gap. CDR1 and CDR2 (germline): SGHRS, YFSETQ. In DNA, the CDR3 is TGCGCCAGCAGCCCCCACCTGGTTGGAGGGGACCGCACTGAAGCTTTCTTT. Protein product: CASSPHLVGGDRTEAFF.

V and J are TRBV27 and TRBJ1-1; 9 bases fit TRBD1. The CDR3 has 16 residues. Germline assignment: CDR1 MNHEY and CDR2 SMNVEV (reference sequence). After removal of 4 bases from V and 1 base from J, the junction contained 7 bases not matched to a gene. CDR3 DNA: TGTGCCAGCAGTTCACACAAGGGACAGGGGAACACTGAAGCTTTCTTT. It translates to CASSSHKGQGNTEAFF.

The chain carries TRBV5-5 and TRBJ1-4; TRBD1 is a possible D gene (5 bases). Per the germline V gene, CDR1 is SGHKS and CDR2 is YYEKEE (reference sequence). Trimming shortened V by 4 bases and J by 4 bases, and 14 bases separated the two germline ends. The CDR3 is 15 residues long. The chain's CDR3 is CASSLAGLFNEKLFF. CDR3 in DNA: TGTGCCAGCAGCCTCGCGGGACTGTTTAATGAAAAACTGTTTTTT.

The chain has TRBV19 and TRBJ1-2; 7 bases align to TRBD1. The V gene's germline CDR1 is LNHDA and CDR2 SQIVND (reference sequence). The CDR3 runs to 13 residues. V shed 5 bases, J shed 7 bases, and the junction held 7 bases outside the gene matches. The CDR3 DNA reads TGTGCCAGTAGTCCAGGGGGTTATTCTGGCTACACCTTC. The encoded protein is CASSPGGYSGYTF.

The table lists this clone with a few counts. The rearrangement uses TRBV2 and TRBJ2-6; D could derive from TRBD1 or TRBD2 (5 bases each). V was pared by 6 bases and J by 0 bases, with 12 bases between. The CDR3 loop spans 16 amino acids. Germline values: CDR1 SNHLY, CDR2 FYNNEI. In nucleotides, the CDR3 is TGTGCCAGCAGCTGGGACGGCCACTCTGGGGCCAACGTCCTGACTTTC. As protein: CASSWDGHSGANVLTF. Using reference TRBV2 and TRBJ2-6 for the parts outside the CDR3, the full variable domain is EPEVTQTPSHQVTQMGQEVILRCVPISNHLYFYWYRQILGQKVEFLVSFYNNEISEKSEIFDDQFSVERPDGSNFTLKIRSTKLEDSAMYFCASSWDGHSGANVLTFGAGSRLTVL.

The J gene is TRBJ1-5, the V gene TRBV28; D gene unclear. Germline V CDR1 and CDR2: MDHEN, SYDVKM. V gave up 8 bases and J gave up 7 bases, with 18 bases separating them. The CDR3 totals 14 residues. CDR3 region: CASWGSGSQQPQHF. CDR3 DNA sequence: TGTGCCAGCTGGGGAAGCGGGTCGCAACAGCCCCAGCATTTT.

This clone is a singleton in its sample. CDR3 residues: CASSVYSGANVLTF. CDR3 nucleotide sequence: TGCGCCAGCAGCGTGTACTCTGGGGCCAACGTCCTGACTTTC. V usage is TRBV5-1 and J usage is TRBJ2-6; D remains unclear. Germline CDR1 and CDR2: SGHRS and YFSETQ. V was trimmed by 4 bases and J by 0 bases, leaving 5 bases between them. The CDR3 sequence is 14 residues long.

This clone was seen only once. The chain has TRBV7-9 and TRBJ1-1; TRBD1 is a possible D gene (5 bases). This CDR3 spans 14 amino acids. V lost 5 bases to trimming and J lost 0 bases, with 10 bases between them. Germline V CDR1 and CDR2: SEHNR, FQNEAQ (reference sequence). CDR3 sequence reads: CASSGGDMNTEAFF. In nucleotides, the CDR3 is TGTGCCAGCAGCGGGGGAGACATGAACACTGAAGCTTTCTTT.

The V and J genes are TRBV7-2 and TRBJ2-5; 8 bases are a match to TRBD2. Germline loops: CDR1 SGHTA, CDR2 FQGNSA. J lost 5 bases, V lost 3 bases, and 5 bases had no gene match. The CDR3 spans 14 residues. The CDR3 region has the DNA TGTGCCAGCAGCTTGGGCGGGAGGAAGGAGACCCAGTACTTC. Translation: CASSLGGRKETQYF. Full variable domain (missing parts from reference TRBV7-2 and TRBJ2-5): GAGVSQSPSNKVTEKGKDVELRCDPISGHTALYWYRQSLGQGLEFLIYFQGNSAPDKSGLPSDRFSAERTGGSVSTLTIQRTQQEDSAVYLCASSLGGRKETQYFGPGTRLLVL.

This chain uses TRBV25-1 with TRBJ2-7, with a tentative D call TRBD1 (6 bases). Germline V gene lookup returns CDR1 MGHDK and CDR2 SYGVNS. Between the trimmed V and J ends, which lost 2 bases and 2 bases, there was a span of 13 bases. The CDR3 is made up of 15 amino acids. The CDR3 coding sequence is TGTGCCAGCAGTGAAGCGGCAGGGGCCACCTACGAGCAGTACTTC. As protein: CASSEAAGATYEQYF.

Notes on this clone: This specimen includes other DNA sequences encoding the same CDR3. The rearrangement joins TRBV10-3 to TRBJ2-3; no firm D call. The germline V and J ends were trimmed by 4 bases and 0 bases, with 8 bases remaining between them. Per germline, CDR1 ENHRY and CDR2 SYGVKD. The CDR3 is 14 residues long. The CDR3: CAISGLGSTDTQYF. CDR3 DNA sequence: TGTGCCATCAGTGGGCTGGGTAGCACAGATACGCAGTATTTT.

The CDR3 region is CASRPAGNSNQPQHF. The CDR3 nucleotides are TGTGCCAGCAGACCCGCAGGGAATAGCAATCAGCCCCAGCATTTT. The chain links TRBV6-5 to TRBJ1-5, with D possibly being TRBD1 (5 bases). Germline CDR1 reads MNHEY; CDR2 reads SVGAGI. The germline V and J ends were trimmed by 6 bases and 0 bases, with 12 bases remaining between them. The CDR3 covers 15 residues.

V usage is TRBV2 and J usage is TRBJ2-7; maybe TRBD1 (7 bases). The CDR3 length is 15 residues. Trimming took 4 bases from V and 7 from J, leaving 20 bases between them. Germline V CDR1 and CDR2: SNHLY, FYNNEI. The CDR3 nucleotides are TGTGCCAGCAGTGTTGGAGGGACAGCCTACCTTGAGCAGTACTTC. Translating gives CASSVGGTAYLEQYF.

V is TRBV7-9 and J is TRBJ1-4; 7 positions match TRBD1. This CDR3 has 14 residues. V was clipped by 1 base and J by 4 bases; unmatched bases: 0. Per the germline V gene, CDR1 is SEHNR and CDR2 is FQNEAQ (reference sequence). The CDR3 region has the DNA TGTGCCAGCAGCTTAGGACAGGGTAATGAAAAACTGTTTTTT. Amino acid sequence: CASSLGQGNEKLFF. Drawing the rest from reference TRBV7-9 and TRBJ1-4, the complete variable domain is DTGVSQNPRHKITKRGQNVTFRCDPISEHNRLYWYRQTLGQGPEFLTYFQNEAQLEKSRLLSDRFSAERPKGSFSTLEIQRTEQGDSAMYLCASSLGQGNEKLFFGSGTQLSVL.

The chain employs TRBV14 and TRBJ2-3; TRBD2 might be the D (5 bases). V gave up 1 base and J gave up 9 bases, with 8 bases separating them. CDR1 SGHDN and CDR2 FVKESK come from the germline V gene. This CDR3 comprises 12 residues. CDR3 protein: CASSQGLLTQYF. The DNA of the CDR3 is TGTGCCAGCAGCCAAGGACTATTAACGCAGTATTTT.

The V call is TRBV30, the J call TRBJ1-1, with a weak D call TRBD1 (6 bases). The CDR3 has 15 residues. The germline CDR1 and CDR2 sequences are GTSNPN and SVGIG (reference sequence). Between the trimmed V and J ends, which lost 0 bases and 0 bases, there was a span of 11 bases. CDR3 amino acids: CAWSVFWTVNTEAFF. CDR3 nucleotides: TGTGCCTGGAGTGTGTTTTGGACAGTGAACACTGAAGCTTTCTTT.

The V gene is TRBV7-2, the J gene TRBJ2-7; weak D call: TRBD2 (5 bases). Germline V gives CDR1 SGHTA, CDR2 FQGNSA. The CDR3 has 14 amino acids. V was cut by 1 base and J by 3 bases, with 10 bases left in between. This chain's CDR3 is CASSLGGSDYEQYF. CDR3 nucleotides: TGTGCCAGCAGCTTAGGGGGTAGCGACTACGAGCAGTACTTC.